This is a list of T cell receptor beta chains from one sample in a study of cytomegalovirus exposure and HLA in healthy donors. Produced via immunoSEQ multiplex PCR; TCRdb's table is partial and in-frame only. The sample holds over 250,000 clones, roughly 87% seen once. Input material: PBMCs. These TCRs come from a woman aged 25-40 years in good health and CMV-seropositive. Each CDR3 is given with its conserved first and last residue. D genes are given only for firm matches. The size of a clone is reported for some rows only, either as once, few or many, or as a class for expanded clones.

NA,TRBV27,TRBJ2-7,NA,TGTGCCAGCAGTTTATCGGCCACAGGTACCTACGAGCAGTACTTC,CASSLSATGTYEQYF
NA,TRBV18,TRBJ2-7,NA,TGTGCCAGCTCGGATGAGCAGGGTAGGAGGAACCGGGGCGAGCAGTACTTC,CASSDEQGRRNRGEQYF
NA,TRBV18,TRBJ2-7,TRBD2,TGTGCCAGCTTAAGTAAGGGATCCGGGACTAGCGGCTCCTACGAGCAGTACTTC,CASLSKGSGTSGSYEQYF
NA,TRBV27,TRBJ1-2,NA,TGTGCCAGCAGTTTAAAGGCGGGGGGCGAGCACTATGGCTACACCTTC,CASSLKAGGEHYGYTF
NA,TRBV7-2,TRBJ1-2,TRBD1,TGTGCCAGCAGCTTAATCGGGACAGGGGGCTATGGCTACACCTTC,CASSLIGTGGYGYTF
NA,TRBV25-1,TRBJ2-3,TRBD2,TGTGCCAGCATACTTCCGAGTCCGGGACTAGGAACAGATACGCAGTATTTT,CASILPSPGLGTDTQYF
NA,TRBV2,TRBJ2-1,TRBD1,TGTGCCAGCAGTGAAGCCCTTGGAGAGGGGGCGTACAATGAGCAGTTCTTC,CASSEALGEGAYNEQFF
NA,TRBV30,TRBJ2-3,NA,TGTGCCTGGAGCGGGGAGGATACGCAGTATTTT,CAWSGEDTQYF
NA,TRBV6-5,TRBJ2-3,TRBD1,TGTGCCAGCAGGATATACAGGGGTAGCACAGATACGCAGTATTTT,CASRIYRGSTDTQYF
NA,TRBV6-1,TRBJ1-5,NA,TGTGCCAGCAGTACGACAGGAGAGACCAATCAGCCCCAGCATTTT,CASSTTGETNQPQHF
NA,TRBV6-5,TRBJ2-2,TRBD2,TGTGCCAGCAGTTACAATCTAGCGGGAGACCACGGGGAGCTGTTTTTT,CASSYNLAGDHGELFF
NA,TRBV4-2,TRBJ2-3,NA,TGTGCCAGCAGCCAAGATAAGGCAGGGAGACCAGATACGCAGTATTTT,CASSQDKAGRPDTQYF
NA,TRBV27,TRBJ2-7,TRBD1,TGTGCCAGCAGTCCCTACAGGGGCTACGAGCAGTACTTC,CASSPYRGYEQYF
NA,TRBV7-9,TRBJ2-7,NA,TGTGCCAGCAGCTTAGGGCAGGAAACCTACGAGCAGTACTTC,CASSLGQETYEQYF
NA,TRBV4-1,TRBJ2-3,TRBD2,TGCGCCAGCAGCCAAGAGACTAGCGGGATCCGCTGGCAGTATTTT,CASSQETSGIRWQYF
NA,TRBV2,TRBJ2-7,NA,TGTGCCAGCAGTGGAGTCGCGGGGAGAGGCAGCGAGCAGTACTTC,CASSGVAGRGSEQYF
once,TRBV4-1,TRBJ1-2,NA,TGCGCCAGCAGCCAAGTTACGGAGGGCTACACCTTC,CASSQVTEGYTF
NA,TRBV4-3,TRBJ2-2,NA,TGCGCCAGCAGCCAAGATCAGCGGCAGGGATTCGGGGAGCTGTTTTTT,CASSQDQRQGFGELFF
NA,TRBV27,TRBJ1-2,NA,TGTGCCAGCAGTTTATTGGGATCGGATGGCTACACCTTC,CASSLLGSDGYTF
NA,TRBV6-1,TRBJ1-4,NA,TGTGCCAGCAGTGAAAACAGGGCGGCTAATGAAAAACTGTTTTTT,CASSENRAANEKLFF
NA,TRBV6-5,TRBJ1-1,NA,TGTGCCAGCAGGGATACCGGGGTCCTAAACACTGAAGCTTTCTTT,CASRDTGVLNTEAFF
NA,TRBV21-1,TRBJ1-4,NA,TGTGCCAGCAACGACCCATCTAGCCCGGGGGACAGGGCCCTTGCAACTAATGAAAAACTGTTTTTT,CASNDPSSPGDRALATNEKLFF
NA,TRBV7-3,TRBJ2-1,NA,TGTGCCAGCAGCTTAGGGCGCGGGGATGAGCAGTTCTTC,CASSLGRGDEQFF
once,TRBV7-2,TRBJ2-7,NA,TGTGCCAGCAGCTTACGGGACGGCCCCTACGAGCAGTACTTC,CASSLRDGPYEQYF
NA,TRBV9,TRBJ2-2,NA,TGTGCCAGCAGCGTCACTTCGGGGCGGCCCAACACCGGGGAGCTGTTTTTT,CASSVTSGRPNTGELFF
NA,TRBV29-1,TRBJ2-1,TRBD2,TGCAGCGTTGTTTCTCTGGCGGGAGGCAGCAATGAGCAGTTCTTC,CSVVSLAGGSNEQFF
NA,TRBV7-2,TRBJ2-7,TRBD1,TGTGCCAGCAGCGCCTCGTCGACAGGGGGTTTCTCCTACGAGCAGTACTTC,CASSASSTGGFSYEQYF
NA,TRBV6-5,TRBJ2-7,TRBD2,TGTGCCAGCATCCACCTAGCGGGAGGAGGCGAGCAGTACTTC,CASIHLAGGGEQYF
NA,TRBV5-1,TRBJ1-1,NA,TGCGCCAGCAGCCCCGAGGGACGGAGCTACACTGAAGCTTTCTTT,CASSPEGRSYTEAFF
NA,TRBV9,TRBJ1-4,NA,TGTGCCAGCAGCGTTTCCTCAGTTGCAACTAATGAAAAACTGTTTTTT,CASSVSSVATNEKLFF
NA,TRBV15,TRBJ2-7,NA,TGTGCCACCAGCAGAGACCCGGGACAAGGTTACGAGCAGTACTTC,CATSRDPGQGYEQYF